A single sample is the source of the 14 T cell receptor beta chains below, sequenced in a study of T cells expressing NK-cell markers (dated by TCRdb to the early 2020s). Library method: 5' RACE. Sequencing was carried out with an Illumina HiSeq 2000. TCRdb reprocessed the reads, and each CDR3 protein sequence is entered once, without DNA. The table of this sample itemizes 30,000 or so distinct CDR3 sequences. Over 45% of the sample goes to the ten largest clones. Sequencing was done on a sample of blood T cells: a sorted CD56 or NKG2C T cell subset, CD4+ or CD8+ T cells, or bulk PBMC T cells (not recorded which). These receptor sequences come from a woman between 18 and 70 years old in good health.

The chain employs TRBV7-9 and TRBJ2-2; TCRdb indicates TRBD2, and absent DNA this call remains unverified. The CDR3 sequence is 16 residues long. The germline V gene encodes CDR1 SEHNR and CDR2 FQNEAQ (reference sequence). The CDR3 here is CASSSTGLMNTGELFF.

The chain is built from TRBV5-6 and TRBJ1-5. This CDR3 region has 12 residues. In germline, CDR1 is SGHDT, CDR2 YYEEEE. CDR3 sequence: CASSYLGQPQHF. Looking up the rest from reference TRBV5-6 and TRBJ1-5 gives the full variable domain: DAGVTQSPTHLIKTRGQQVTLRCSPKSGHDTVSWYQQALGQGPQFIFQYYEEEERQRGNFPDRFSGHQFPNYSSELNVNALLLGDSALYLCASSYLGQPQHFGDGTRLSIL.

The rearrangement uses TRBV28 and TRBJ2-3; TCRdb's D call, TRBD2, is unchecked because there is no DNA. The CDR3 has 16 amino acids. Per germline, CDR1 MDHEN and CDR2 SYDVKM. The CDR3 loop reads CASSPTSGRGVDTQYF.

The V and J genes are TRBV6-1 and TRBJ2-2; TCRdb designates TRBD2, a call that cannot be tested without DNA. Per the germline V gene, CDR1 is MNHNS and CDR2 is SASEGT. The CDR3 runs to 15 residues. The CDR3 region is CASSELAGGTGELFF.

This chain connects TRBV15 to TRBJ2-7. Germline values: CDR1 LNHNV, CDR2 YYDKDF (reference sequence). CDR3 length: 16 residues. The CDR3 spells CATSRGGRSMWGEQYF.

This chain links TRBV2 with TRBJ2-2. This CDR3 region has 13 residues. CDR1 is SNHLY, CDR2 FYNNEI, per germline. CDR3 residues: CASSDPNTGELFF.

V usage is TRBV7-8 and J usage is TRBJ2-3; TCRdb reports TRBD1, a call that lacks DNA to check it against. The CDR3 has 18 residues. Germline CDR1 and CDR2: SGHVS and FQNEAQ. CDR3 loop: CASSPRVLPHGVTDTQYF.

The V gene is TRBV29-1, the J gene TRBJ2-3. CDR1 is SQVTM and CDR2 is ANQGSEA in the germline V gene. This CDR3 contains 13 residues. This CDR3 reads CSVGGLGADTQYF.

The rearrangement links TRBV5-6 to TRBJ2-4; TCRdb reports TRBD1, a call that lacks DNA to check it against. The CDR3 loop spans 14 amino acids. From germline, CDR1 is SGHDT and CDR2 YYEEEE. CDR3 in amino acids: CASSPQGSKNIQYF.

V usage is TRBV6-1 and J usage is TRBJ2-7. The CDR3 covers 12 residues. In germline, CDR1 is MNHNS, CDR2 SASEGT. The CDR3 here is CASSDSGYEQYF.

J is TRBJ1-5 and V is TRBV6-4; the D call from TCRdb, TRBD1, cannot be confirmed without DNA. The CDR3 consists of 16 residues. Germline lookup yields CDR1 MRHNA and CDR2 SNTAGT. CDR3 region: CASSDSLYRFGQPQHF.

CDR3 sequence: CASSGQGRSDEQFF. This sequence joins TRBV25-1 and TRBJ2-1; without DNA, the TCRdb call of TRBD1 cannot be checked. The germline gives CDR1 MGHDK, CDR2 SYGVNS. CDR3 size: 14 residues.

The V call is TRBV12-3 or TRBV12-4, the J call TRBJ2-7. The CDR3 sequence is 13 residues long. CDR3 loop: CASSERQPYEQYF.

V gene TRBV27 combines with J gene TRBJ2-2. The CDR3 length is 15 residues. Germline V gene lookup returns CDR1 MNHEY and CDR2 SMNVEV (reference sequence). CDR3 loop: CASSFSGVAAGELFF.